These 13 T cell receptor beta chains share one sample of origin, sequenced in a study of T cells in Graves' hyperthyroidism and ophthalmopathy. RNA transcripts provided the source from which TCR beta CDR3 regions were amplified. In the first-round RT-PCR of the TCR CDR3, the HTBI primer set was used. Using its own MiXCR run on the multiplex PCR reads, TCRdb lists one record per CDR3 protein. The sample holds a few hundred thousand distinct CDR3 sequences, about 13% seen once. The sample was blood. All receptors derive from a woman between 40 and 55 years old with Graves' ophthalmopathy.

This clonotype was detected many times. The rearrangement links TRBV10-3 to TRBJ2-5; a weak D match, TRBD2 (5 bases). CDR1 and CDR2 from the germline V gene are ENHRY and SYGVKD. This CDR3 spans 11 amino acids. V was clipped by 8 bases and J by 5 bases, with 9 bases between them. The CDR3 protein is CAIGLSETQYF. DNA for the CDR3: TGTGCCATCGGACTCTCTGAGACCCAGTACTTC.

Many counts were recorded for this clonotype. This sequence joins TRBV27 and TRBJ1-1, with a tentative D call TRBD1 (5 bases). Germline values: CDR1 MNHEY, CDR2 SMNVEV (reference sequence). The CDR3 runs 14 residues. V lost 4 bases to trimming and J lost 7 bases, with 16 bases between them. CDR3 protein: CASSSNSLGDEAFF. The CDR3 region has the DNA TGTGCCAGCAGTTCGAACTCCCTGGGGGATGAAGCTTTCTTT.

This clonotype was counted ten times or more. The V call is TRBV20-1, the J call TRBJ1-1, with D maybe TRBD1 (5 bases). CDR1 and CDR2 (germline): DFQATT, SNEGSKA (reference sequence). CDR3 length equals 14 residues. Trimming took off 0 bases at V and 1 base at J, with 9 bases between the two ends. The CDR3 loop is CSARDKGKNTEAFF. The CDR3 nucleotides are TGCAGTGCTAGAGATAAGGGGAAGAACACTGAAGCTTTCTTT.

This clonotype appeared a few times. The rearrangement links TRBV2 to TRBJ2-5, with 11 bases that match TRBD2. With V trimmed by 6 bases and J by 1 base, 10 bases remained unmatched. The CDR3 spans 17 residues. Per the germline V gene, CDR1 is SNHLY and CDR2 is FYNNEI. Here the CDR3 reads CASRLLAGGFFQETQYF. CDR3 sequence (DNA): TGTGCCAGCAGGCTATTAGCGGGGGGGTTTTTCCAAGAGACCCAGTACTTC.

In its sample, this clonotype was seen once. J is TRBJ1-5 and V is TRBV28; D call uncertain. Germline V lookup: CDR1 MDHEN, CDR2 SYDVKM. The CDR3 length is 16 residues. V lost 4 bases, J lost 1 base, and 14 bases lay in between. The DNA of the CDR3 is TGTGCCAGCAGTTCCATCGGGGTGGGGAGCAATCAGCCCCAGCATTTT. As protein: CASSSIGVGSNQPQHF.

The sample holds a few counts of this clonotype. CDR3 DNA: TGTGCCAGCAGCCCTAGACCTACCGGGGAGCTGTTTTTT. Its protein is CASSPRPTGELFF. This sequence joins TRBV5-6 and TRBJ2-2; D gene uncertain. Germline CDR1 SGHDT, CDR2 YYEEEE. V gave up 4 bases and J gave up 5 bases, with 9 bases separating them. The CDR3 has 13 amino acids. The whole variable domain, filled in from reference TRBV5-6 and TRBJ2-2, reads DAGVTQSPTHLIKTRGQQVTLRCSPKSGHDTVSWYQQALGQGPQFIFQYYEEEERQRGNFPDRFSGHQFPNYSSELNVNALLLGDSALYLCASSPRPTGELFFGEGSRLTVL.

A few counts support this clonotype. The chain has TRBV7-9 and TRBJ1-2, with 9 bases matching TRBD1. The CDR3 totals 15 residues. Germline assignment: CDR1 SEHNR and CDR2 FQNEAQ (reference sequence). Trimming cost V 6 bases and J 6 bases; bases outside gene matches: 11. The CDR3: CASSPFGTGFDGYTF. CDR3 coding DNA: TGTGCCAGCAGTCCATTCGGGACAGGGTTCGATGGCTACACCTTC. Supplemented by reference TRBV7-9 and TRBJ1-2, the full variable domain reads DTGVSQNPRHKITKRGQNVTFRCDPISEHNRLYWYRQTLGQGPEFLTYFQNEAQLEKSRLLSDRFSAERPKGSFSTLEIQRTEQGDSAMYLCASSPFGTGFDGYTFGSGTRLTVV.

The chain combines TRBV20-1 with TRBJ2-3; 12 bases align to TRBD2. Trimming took 8 bases from V and 8 from J; bases not matched to a gene: 14. Looked up from germline, CDR1 is DFQATT and CDR2 is SNEGSKA (reference sequence). The CDR3 extends over 15 amino acids. CDR3 sequence (DNA): TGCAGTCTAGCCCGGACTAGCGGGGTTTTAGGTACGCAGTATTTT. Its translation: CSLARTSGVLGTQYF.

The genes are TRBV24-1 and TRBJ2-3; either TRBD1 or TRBD2 may fit D (5 bases each). Germline CDR1 and CDR2: KGHDR and SFDVKD. Trimming stripped 1 base from V and 3 bases from J, with 19 bases between. The CDR3 consists of 18 residues. In DNA, the CDR3 is TGTGCCACCAGTGATTTTGAGGGCCAGGTGTGGGGGACAGATACGCAGTATTTT. As protein: CATSDFEGQVWGTDTQYF.

This clonotype came up many times. The V and J genes are TRBV6-1 and TRBJ2-5, with D possibly matching TRBD2 (6 bases). The CDR3 is 13 residues long. With 6 bases removed from V and 5 bases from J, the gap between germline ends came to 13 bases. In germline, CDR1 is MNHNS, CDR2 SASEGT. DNA of the CDR3: TGTGCCAGCAGCGGCGGGGTGGAGGAGACCCAGTACTTC. Its translation: CASSGGVEETQYF.

This clonotype was detected many times. The chain recombines TRBV6-5 with TRBJ2-4, with 8 bases identical to TRBD1. The J segment lost 1 base and the V segment lost 1 base, leaving 9 bases of the junction unmatched. CDR3 length equals 18 residues. CDR1 MNHEY and CDR2 SVGAGI come from the germline V gene. CDR3 protein: CASSYWGTGGSAKNIQYF. The CDR3 DNA reads as TGTGCCAGCAGTTACTGGGGGACAGGCGGATCGGCCAAAAACATTCAGTACTTC.

This clonotype was seen many times. The chain is built from TRBV28 and TRBJ2-7; the match to TRBD2 covers 7 bases. The CDR3 is made up of 14 amino acids. V was pared by 3 bases and J by 7 bases, with 9 bases of the junction left unmatched. Germline CDR1 and CDR2: MDHEN and SYDVKM. The CDR3 DNA reads TGTGCCAGCAGTTTGCCCACTAGCGAACGGGAGCAGTACTTC. This encodes CASSLPTSEREQYF.

This clonotype has ten or more counts. The chain employs TRBV6-1 and TRBJ2-2, with 8 bases aligning to TRBD2. The V segment lost 6 bases and the J segment 3 bases; nucleotides outside the gene matches: 3. The CDR3 runs 14 residues. Germline assignment: CDR1 MNHNS and CDR2 SASEGT. CDR3 DNA sequence: TGTGCCAGCAGCGGACTAGCTGACACCGGGGAGCTGTTTTTT. Translating gives CASSGLADTGELFF.